This record covers a single T cell receptor (beta chain). No antigen is known for it. This CDR3 spans 12 amino acids. Deletions cut 6 bases from V and 3 bases from J, with 5 bases between. Germline V gene sequence: CDR1 LGHDT, CDR2 YNNKEL (reference sequence). These data originate in a study of T-cell reconstitution after alpha-beta-depleted transplantation in children. Preparing the TCRbeta library involved the use of unique molecular identifiers. TCRdb reprocessed the PCR reads via MiXCR and lists one record per CDR3 protein. This table holds around 600,000 distinct CDR3 sequences, 20% to 25% found once. Study-wide points: Counts and diversity of T cells one year after transplant came mostly from newly produced T cells. Surviving recipient T cells and thymic progenitors accounted for the high day-60 TCRbeta diversity observed in some patients.

The source material was PBMCs, mostly from graft donor cells, sampled 360 days after TCRalphabeta/CD19-depleted stem cell transplant. The clonotype comes from a boy under two years old who had a stem cell transplant for acute myeloid leukemia, so the T cells may come from the graft donor. V is TRBV3-1 and J is TRBJ2-2, with no clear D. DNA of the CDR3: TGTGCCAGCAGGTACGACACCGGGGAGCTGTTTTTT. It encodes CASRYDTGELFF.